The table lists the clone carrying this T cell receptor beta chain with a few counts. Its cognate antigen is unknown. Germline loops: CDR1 SGHTA, CDR2 FQGNSA. This CDR3 contains 17 residues. V was clipped by 1 base and J by 6 bases, with 19 bases between them. This record comes from a study of blood T cells in healthy people across ages. For the second PCR, which ran for about 6 to 12 cycles, a sample-barcoded 5' primer and a J-beta primer mix were used. MiXCR, applied by TCRdb to the 5' RACE reads, yields one record per CDR3 protein. The table records under 850,000 distinct CDR3 sequences, 35% to 40% of them present only once. Findings and caveats of the study: PBMCs went unsorted, and a conclusive naive versus antigen-experienced comparison was therefore prevented.

The chain couples TRBV7-2 to TRBJ1-5; no definite D call. Sequencing input: blood. This TCR was sampled from a man between 18 and 29 years old in good health. The CDR3 reads CASSLGPWEASAQPQHF. The CDR3 DNA is TGTGCCAGCAGCTTAGGCCCCTGGGAGGCCTCGGCTCAGCCCCAGCATTTT.